This TCR beta chain emerged from a study of shared clonotypes between healthy human individuals. The study, taken as a whole, reports: Memory subsets generally showed lower estimated richness than naive subsets.

TCRdb's table, derived via immunoSEQ multiplex PCR, lists solely in-frame clones and lacks some. The sample lists about 2 million clones; roughly 96% were seen once. Germline V lookup: CDR1 SGHNT, CDR2 YYREEE (reference sequence). V was pared by 3 bases and J by 2 bases, with 3 bases of the junction left unmatched. This CDR3 has 14 amino acids. A word on this clone: The antigen is not known.

The sequence came from a man between 18 and 35 years old in good health. Specimen: naive CD4+ T cells sorted from blood. As for subset: CD45RA+ positively selected. The chain couples TRBV5-4 to TRBJ2-3, with TRBD2 matching over 7 bases. CDR3 amino acids: CASSSSGYTDTQYF. The DNA of the CDR3 is TGTGCCAGCAGCTCTAGCGGTTACACAGATACGCAGTATTTT.